These 22 T cell receptor beta chains came from one sample sequenced in a study of blood T cell repertoires in COVID-19. Assay used: immunoSEQ multiplex PCR; TCRdb lists only in-frame clones, some missing. The table records 53,000 or so clones, about 87% of them present only once. Sequenced material: peripheral blood. These receptors came from an elderly man with acute or convalescent COVID-19.

The chain couples TRBV19 to TRBJ2-3, with D tentatively TRBD1 (5 bases). The CDR3 loop spans 15 amino acids. Germline CDR1 and CDR2: LNHDA and SQIVND (reference sequence). Trimming stripped 4 bases from V and 0 bases from J, with 11 bases between. DNA for the CDR3: TGTGCCAGTAGTAGGGGCGGAGTTAGCACAGATACGCAGTATTTT. As protein: CASSRGGVSTDTQYF.

The chain is built from TRBV5-1 and TRBJ1-4; D gene unclear. The V gene lost 5 bases and the J gene lost 1 base, with 12 bases spanning the gap. Germline V CDR1 and CDR2: SGHRS, YFSETQ. This CDR3 spans 15 amino acids. CDR3 coding DNA: TGCGCCAGCAGTCCTGGCCCACAAACTAATGAAAAACTGTTTTTT. Translated: CASSPGPQTNEKLFF.

This chain connects TRBV5-1 to TRBJ2-3; perhaps TRBD1 as D (5 bases). Germline CDR1 reads SGHRS; CDR2 reads YFSETQ. There are 13 residues in the CDR3. The ends were cut back, 4 bases at V and 6 bases at J, with 12 bases in the middle. This CDR3 reads CASSANPGDTQYF. DNA of the CDR3: TGCGCCAGCAGCGCTAACCCAGGGGATACGCAGTATTTT.

J is TRBJ1-2 and V is TRBV2; D possibly corresponds to TRBD1 (5 bases). There are 16 residues in the CDR3. Trimming left V 6 bases short and J 8 bases short, with 25 bases between. Germline V lookup: CDR1 SNHLY, CDR2 FYNNEI. CDR3 in amino acids: CASSLSRDLRGPGYTF. CDR3 DNA: TGTGCCAGCAGCCTAAGTCGGGACTTGCGGGGCCCAGGCTACACCTTC.

This sequence joins TRBV29-1 and TRBJ1-1; D is perhaps TRBD1 (6 bases). Trimming left V 7 bases short and J 1 base short, with 13 bases between. This CDR3 comprises 13 residues. The germline CDR1 and CDR2 sequences are SQVTM and ANQGSEA. CDR3 DNA: TGCAGCGCCGAGACAGGAGGGAACACTGAAGCTTTCTTT. Its protein product is CSAETGGNTEAFF.

The rearrangement uses TRBV19 and TRBJ1-1; D call uncertain. Germline V lookup: CDR1 LNHDA, CDR2 SQIVND (reference sequence). The ends were cut back, 9 bases at V and 6 bases at J, with 26 bases in the middle. There are 16 residues in the CDR3. The CDR3 reads CASLPEPGVQRAEAFF. As DNA, the CDR3 is TGTGCCAGCCTTCCAGAACCCGGGGTTCAGCGAGCTGAAGCTTTCTTT.

The chain recombines TRBV7-9 with TRBJ1-1; D gene ambiguous. Germline V CDR1 and CDR2: SEHNR, FQNEAQ (reference sequence). CDR3 length: 13 residues. Trimming removed 1 base at V and 5 bases at J, with 8 bases between. The CDR3 here is CASSLGGSTEAFF. The CDR3 DNA reads TGTGCCAGCAGCTTAGGAGGGTCTACTGAAGCTTTCTTT. Drawing the rest from reference TRBV7-9 and TRBJ1-1, the complete variable domain is DTGVSQNPRHKITKRGQNVTFRCDPISEHNRLYWYRQTLGQGPEFLTYFQNEAQLEKSRLLSDRFSAERPKGSFSTLEIQRTEQGDSAMYLCASSLGGSTEAFFGQGTRLTVV.

The genes are TRBV5-1 and TRBJ2-1; 8 positions match TRBD2. Unmatched junction bases numbered 2, after V lost 4 bases and J lost 2 bases. Germline V gives CDR1 SGHRS, CDR2 YFSETQ. CDR3 length: 14 amino acids. The CDR3 DNA reads as TGCGCCAGCAGCCCGGGACTAGCCTACAATGAGCAGTTCTTC. It specifies CASSPGLAYNEQFF.

The chain links TRBV5-5 to TRBJ1-1; 10 positions match TRBD1. This CDR3 is 13 amino acids long. J lost 5 bases, V lost 10 bases, and 8 bases had no gene match. Germline CDR1 SGHKS, CDR2 YYEKEE (reference sequence). The CDR3, as DNA: TGTGCCTCGGGACAGGGGACTGGGACTGAAGCTTTCTTT. It is translated as CASGQGTGTEAFF.

This rearrangement joins TRBV12-3 or TRBV12-4 to TRBJ2-2; D is unresolved. The CDR3 totals 12 residues. V lost 3 bases and J lost 6, with 5 bases in between. The CDR3 protein is CASSFEAGELFF. CDR3 in DNA: TGTGCCAGCAGTTTCGAGGCCGGGGAGCTGTTTTTT.

The genes are TRBV29-1 and TRBJ1-5; 7 nucleotides align to TRBD1. CDR1 and CDR2 (germline): SQVTM, ANQGSEA. V lost 4 bases to trimming and J lost 7 bases; unmatched junction nucleotides: 7. The CDR3 sequence is 13 residues long. CDR3 residues: CSVVGQGGQPQHF. The CDR3 region has the DNA TGCAGCGTTGTGGGCCAGGGGGGCCAGCCCCAGCATTTT.

V and J are TRBV6-1 and TRBJ2-3; 9 bases are a match to TRBD2. J was trimmed by 4 bases and V by 3 bases; bases with no gene match: 8. Germline CDR1 MNHNS, CDR2 SASEGT. The CDR3 has 16 residues. The CDR3 sequence is CASSELSSGEADTQYF. DNA of the CDR3: TGTGCCAGCAGTGAGCTCTCTAGCGGGGAGGCAGATACGCAGTATTTT.

V usage is TRBV7-3 and J usage is TRBJ1-5; TRBD1 is a possible D gene (5 bases). The CDR3 spans 19 residues. Trimming cost V 5 bases and J 2 bases, with 25 bases left between them. The V gene's germline CDR1 is SGHTA and CDR2 FQGTGA. The CDR3 region has the DNA TGTGCCAGCAGCCCATCCCCCAGGGAACGACCTACAGGCAATCAGCCCCAGCATTTT. Its translation: CASSPSPRERPTGNQPQHF.

The chain links TRBV4-1 to TRBJ2-7; 10 bases agree with TRBD2. Germline values: CDR1 MGHRA, CDR2 YSYEKL. Trimming at V came to 3 bases and at J to 0 bases, leaving 5 bases not matched to a gene. The CDR3 spans 16 residues. CDR3 DNA sequence: TGCGCCAGCAGCCATTCCGGGACTAGCGACTCCTACGAGCAGTACTTC. Amino acid sequence: CASSHSGTSDSYEQYF.

The V gene is TRBV7-3, the J gene TRBJ2-1; 8 bases match TRBD1. This CDR3 region has 16 residues. Per germline, CDR1 SGHTA and CDR2 FQGTGA. The V gene end was trimmed by 1 base and the J gene end by 6 bases; junction bases not matched to a gene: 8. The CDR3 reads CASSLNGRGRVNEQFF. The CDR3 nucleotides read TGTGCCAGCAGCTTAAATGGCAGGGGGCGGGTCAATGAGCAGTTCTTC.

This clone occurred once. The chain is built from TRBV7-9 and TRBJ1-2; 7 bases fit TRBD1. The germline V gene has CDR1 SEHNR and CDR2 FQNEAQ (reference sequence). With V trimmed by 2 bases and J by 7 bases, 1 base remained unmatched. The CDR3 spans 12 residues. The CDR3 DNA reads TGTGCCAGCAGCTTACAGGGGGGTGGCTACACCTTC. Amino acid sequence: CASSLQGGGYTF.

CDR3 in amino acids: CASSSRPGQVYGYTF. Here the CDR3 DNA reads TGTGCCAGCAGTTCCCGACCGGGACAGGTCTATGGCTACACCTTC. The chain combines TRBV27 with TRBJ1-2; 8 nucleotides agree with TRBD1. The CDR3 covers 15 residues. Trimming cost V 4 bases and J 4 bases; bases outside gene matches: 8. Germline-derived CDR1 and CDR2 are MNHEY and SMNVEV (reference sequence).

The chain employs TRBV18 and TRBJ1-2; perhaps TRBD1 as D (6 bases). Trimming left V 5 bases short and J 5 bases short, with 15 bases between. CDR1 is KGHSH, CDR2 LQKENI, per germline. This CDR3 has 14 residues. The CDR3 region is CASSSSRDTYGYTF. The DNA of the CDR3 is TGTGCCAGCTCATCGTCCCGGGACACATATGGCTACACCTTC.

The chain is built from TRBV6-1 and TRBJ1-1; no clear D. The V end lost 3 bases, the J end lost 1 base, and 3 bases lay between the germline ends. The germline CDR1 and CDR2 sequences are MNHNS and SASEGT. This CDR3 contains 12 residues. CDR3 in DNA: TGTGCCAGCAGTGACAGGAACACTGAAGCTTTCTTT. It encodes CASSDRNTEAFF.

This clone was observed once. The V call is TRBV7-6, the J call TRBJ2-6; D gene unclear. Trimming removed 5 bases from V and 3 bases from J, with 11 bases in between. The CDR3 covers 15 residues. Germline assignment: CDR1 SGHVS and CDR2 FNYEAQ. The CDR3 here is CASSPMRSGANVLTF. The CDR3 DNA is TGTGCCAGCAGCCCCATGAGGAGTGGGGCCAACGTCCTGACTTTC.

V gene TRBV30 combines with J gene TRBJ1-5, with 8 bases aligning to TRBD1. The CDR3 has 13 amino acids. Germline V gives CDR1 GTSNPN, CDR2 SVGIG (reference sequence). Losses at the gene ends were 4 bases for V and 4 bases for J; bases not matched to a gene: 3. The CDR3 bases are TGTGCCTGGACGGACAGGGAGAATCAGCCCCAGCATTTT. This gives the protein CAWTDRENQPQHF.

V and J are TRBV2 and TRBJ2-7, with 9 bases matching TRBD1. V shed 6 bases and J 3 bases; nucleotides not matched to a gene: 9. This CDR3 contains 15 residues. Germline values: CDR1 SNHLY, CDR2 FYNNEI. CDR3 region: CASSLGQGTFYEQYF. DNA for the CDR3: TGTGCCAGCAGCCTAGGACAGGGGACGTTCTACGAGCAGTACTTC.